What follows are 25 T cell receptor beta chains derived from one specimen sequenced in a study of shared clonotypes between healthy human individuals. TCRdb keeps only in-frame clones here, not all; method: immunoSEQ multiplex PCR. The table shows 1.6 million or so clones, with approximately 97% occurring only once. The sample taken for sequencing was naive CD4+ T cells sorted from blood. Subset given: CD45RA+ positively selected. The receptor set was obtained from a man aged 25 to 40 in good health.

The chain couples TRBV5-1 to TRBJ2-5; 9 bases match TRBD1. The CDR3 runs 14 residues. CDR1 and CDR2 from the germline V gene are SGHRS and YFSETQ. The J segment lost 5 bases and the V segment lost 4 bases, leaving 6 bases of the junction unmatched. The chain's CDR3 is CASSDTGGYETQYF. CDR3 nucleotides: TGCGCCAGCAGCGATACAGGGGGCTATGAGACCCAGTACTTC.

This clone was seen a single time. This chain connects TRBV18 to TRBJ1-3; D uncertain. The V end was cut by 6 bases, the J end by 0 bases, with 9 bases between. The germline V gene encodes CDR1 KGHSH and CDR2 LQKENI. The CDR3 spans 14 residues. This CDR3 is CASSPVDSGNTIYF. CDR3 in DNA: TGTGCCAGCTCCCCAGTTGACTCTGGAAACACCATATATTTT.

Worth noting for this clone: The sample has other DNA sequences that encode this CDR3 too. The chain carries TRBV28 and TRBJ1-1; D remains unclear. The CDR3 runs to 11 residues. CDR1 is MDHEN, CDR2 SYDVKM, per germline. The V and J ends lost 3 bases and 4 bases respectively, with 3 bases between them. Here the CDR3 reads CASSFATEAFF. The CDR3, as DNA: TGTGCCAGCAGTTTCGCCACTGAAGCTTTCTTT.

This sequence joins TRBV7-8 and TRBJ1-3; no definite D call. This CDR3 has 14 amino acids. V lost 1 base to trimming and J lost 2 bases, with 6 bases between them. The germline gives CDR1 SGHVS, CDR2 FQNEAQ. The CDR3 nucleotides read TGTGCCAGCAGCTTAGTGGCGGCTGGAAACACCATATATTTT. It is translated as CASSLVAAGNTIYF.

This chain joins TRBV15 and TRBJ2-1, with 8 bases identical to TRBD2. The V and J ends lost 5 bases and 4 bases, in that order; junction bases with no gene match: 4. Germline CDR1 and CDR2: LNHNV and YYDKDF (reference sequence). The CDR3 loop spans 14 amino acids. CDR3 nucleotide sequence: TGTGCCACCAGCGGGACTAGGAATTACAATGAGCAGTTCTTC. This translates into CATSGTRNYNEQFF.

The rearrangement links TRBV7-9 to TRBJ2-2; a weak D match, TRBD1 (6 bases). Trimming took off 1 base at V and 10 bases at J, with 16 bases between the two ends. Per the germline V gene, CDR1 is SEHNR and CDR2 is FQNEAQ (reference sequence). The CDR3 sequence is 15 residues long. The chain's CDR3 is CASSLDRVRALELFF. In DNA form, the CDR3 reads TGTGCCAGCAGCTTAGACAGGGTCAGAGCCTTGGAGCTGTTTTTT.

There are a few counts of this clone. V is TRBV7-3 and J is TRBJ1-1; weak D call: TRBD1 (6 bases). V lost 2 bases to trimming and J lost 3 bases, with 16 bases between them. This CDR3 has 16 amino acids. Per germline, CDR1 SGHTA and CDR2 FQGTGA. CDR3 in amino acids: CASSLRPGARDTEAFF. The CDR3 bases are TGTGCCAGCAGCTTACGGCCAGGGGCGAGGGACACTGAAGCTTTCTTT.

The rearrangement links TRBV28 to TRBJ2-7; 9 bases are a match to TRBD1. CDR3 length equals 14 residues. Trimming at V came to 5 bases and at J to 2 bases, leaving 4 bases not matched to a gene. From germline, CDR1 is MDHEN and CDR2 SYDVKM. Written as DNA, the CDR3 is TGTGCCAGCAGTCCTACAGGGGGCGCCTACGAGCAGTACTTC. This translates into CASSPTGGAYEQYF.

CDR3 residues: CASSKGLAGVEDTQYF. CDR3 bases: TGTGCCAGCAGCAAGGGACTAGCGGGAGTGGAAGATACGCAGTATTTT. The chain links TRBV5-5 to TRBJ2-3, with 14 bases matching TRBD2. This CDR3 has 16 amino acids. Germline V gene data show CDR1 as SGHKS and CDR2 as YYEKEE (reference sequence). Germline trimming cut 4 bases from V and 5 bases from J; bases unmatched to any gene: 6.

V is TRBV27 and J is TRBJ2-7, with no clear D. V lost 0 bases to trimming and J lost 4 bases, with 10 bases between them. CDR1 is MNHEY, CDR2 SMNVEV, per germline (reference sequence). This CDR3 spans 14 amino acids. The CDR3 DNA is TGTGCCAGCAGTTTATCCCCCTCTTTATACGAGCAGTACTTC. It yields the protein CASSLSPSLYEQYF.

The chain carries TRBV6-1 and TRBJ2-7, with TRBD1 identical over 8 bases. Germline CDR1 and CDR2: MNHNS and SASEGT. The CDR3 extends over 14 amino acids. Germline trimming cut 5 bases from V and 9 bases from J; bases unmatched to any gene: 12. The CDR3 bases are TGTGCCAGCAGTACCCTTTGGACAGGGTTGGTGCAGTACTTC. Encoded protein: CASSTLWTGLVQYF.

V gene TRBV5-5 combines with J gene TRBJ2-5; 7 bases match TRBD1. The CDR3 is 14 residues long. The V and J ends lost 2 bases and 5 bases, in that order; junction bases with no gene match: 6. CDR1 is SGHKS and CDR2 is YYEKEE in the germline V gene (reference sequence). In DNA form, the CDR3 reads TGTGCCAGCAGCTTAACCAGGGGGTTGGAGACCCAGTACTTC. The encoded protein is CASSLTRGLETQYF.

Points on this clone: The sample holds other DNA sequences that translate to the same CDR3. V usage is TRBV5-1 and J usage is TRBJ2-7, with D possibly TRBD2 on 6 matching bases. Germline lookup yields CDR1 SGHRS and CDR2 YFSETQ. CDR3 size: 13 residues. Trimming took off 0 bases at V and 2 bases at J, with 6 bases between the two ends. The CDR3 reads CASSLERAYEQYF. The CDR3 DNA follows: TGCGCCAGCAGCTTGGAGCGGGCCTACGAGCAGTACTTC.

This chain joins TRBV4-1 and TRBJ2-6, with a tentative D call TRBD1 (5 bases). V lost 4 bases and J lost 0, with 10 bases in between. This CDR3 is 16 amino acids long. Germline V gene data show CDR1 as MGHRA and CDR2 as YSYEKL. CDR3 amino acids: CASSLTVFSGANVLTF. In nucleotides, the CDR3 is TGCGCCAGCAGCCTGACAGTTTTCTCTGGGGCCAACGTCCTGACTTTC.

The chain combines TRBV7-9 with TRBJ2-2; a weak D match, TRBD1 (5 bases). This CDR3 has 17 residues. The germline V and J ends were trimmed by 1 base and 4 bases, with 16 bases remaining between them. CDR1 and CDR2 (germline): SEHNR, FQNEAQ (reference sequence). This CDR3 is CASSLVLRAPGTGELFF. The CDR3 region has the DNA TGTGCCAGCAGCTTAGTGCTCAGGGCCCCCGGCACCGGGGAGCTGTTTTTT.

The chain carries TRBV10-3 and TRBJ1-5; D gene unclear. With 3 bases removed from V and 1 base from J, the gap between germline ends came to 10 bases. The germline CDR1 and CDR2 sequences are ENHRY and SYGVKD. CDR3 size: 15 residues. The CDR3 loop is CAISDSTNSNQPQHF. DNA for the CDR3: TGTGCCATCAGTGATAGCACCAACAGCAATCAGCCCCAGCATTTT.

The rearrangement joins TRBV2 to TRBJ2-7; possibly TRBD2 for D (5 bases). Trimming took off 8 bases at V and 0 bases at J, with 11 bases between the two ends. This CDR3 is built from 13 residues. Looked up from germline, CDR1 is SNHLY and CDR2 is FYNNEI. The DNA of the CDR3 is TGTGCCAGCCGTCCGGGGAGCTCCTACGAGCAGTACTTC. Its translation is CASRPGSSYEQYF.

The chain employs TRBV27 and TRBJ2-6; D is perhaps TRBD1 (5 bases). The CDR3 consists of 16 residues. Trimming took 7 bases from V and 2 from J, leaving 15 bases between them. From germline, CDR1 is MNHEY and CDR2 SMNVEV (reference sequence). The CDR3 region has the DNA TGTGCCAGCAACGATCTGAAGGGGACTGGGGCCAACGTCCTGACTTTC. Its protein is CASNDLKGTGANVLTF.

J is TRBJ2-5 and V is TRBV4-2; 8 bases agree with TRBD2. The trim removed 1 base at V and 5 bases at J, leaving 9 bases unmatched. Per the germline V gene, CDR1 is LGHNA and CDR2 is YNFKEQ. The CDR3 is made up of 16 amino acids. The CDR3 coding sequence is TGTGCCAGCAGCCAAGGGGCTACTAGCGGACTTGAGACCCAGTACTTC. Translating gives CASSQGATSGLETQYF.

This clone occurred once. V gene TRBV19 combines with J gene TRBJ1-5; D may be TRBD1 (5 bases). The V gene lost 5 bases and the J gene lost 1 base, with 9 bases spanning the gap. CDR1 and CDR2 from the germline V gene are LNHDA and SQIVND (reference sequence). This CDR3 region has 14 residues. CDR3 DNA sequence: TGTGCCAGTAGTCCACGGGACAGCAATCAGCCCCAGCATTTT. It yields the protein CASSPRDSNQPQHF.

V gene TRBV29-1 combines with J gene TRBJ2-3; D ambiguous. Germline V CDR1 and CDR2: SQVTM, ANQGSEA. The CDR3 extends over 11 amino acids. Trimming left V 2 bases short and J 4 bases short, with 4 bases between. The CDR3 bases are TGCAGCGTTGAATTGGCAGATACGCAGTATTTT. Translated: CSVELADTQYF.

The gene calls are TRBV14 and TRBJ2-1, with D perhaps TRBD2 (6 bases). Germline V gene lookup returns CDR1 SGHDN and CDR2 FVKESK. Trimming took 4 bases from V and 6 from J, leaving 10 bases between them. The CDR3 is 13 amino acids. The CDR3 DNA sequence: TGTGCCAGCAGCCCCGGGACTCTCAATGAGCAGTTCTTC. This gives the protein CASSPGTLNEQFF.

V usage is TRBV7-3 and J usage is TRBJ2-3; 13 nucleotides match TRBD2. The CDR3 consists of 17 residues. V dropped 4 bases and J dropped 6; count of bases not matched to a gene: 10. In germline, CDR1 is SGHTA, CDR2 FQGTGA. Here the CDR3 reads CASSSGLAGAAGDTQYF. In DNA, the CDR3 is TGTGCCAGCAGCTCTGGACTAGCGGGAGCGGCCGGGGATACGCAGTATTTT.

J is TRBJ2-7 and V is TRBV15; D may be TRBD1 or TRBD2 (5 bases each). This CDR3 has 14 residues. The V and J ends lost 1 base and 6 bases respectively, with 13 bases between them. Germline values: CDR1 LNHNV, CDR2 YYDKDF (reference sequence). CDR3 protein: CATSRGDPAVEQYF. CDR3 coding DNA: TGTGCCACCAGCAGAGGGGACCCCGCCGTCGAGCAGTACTTC. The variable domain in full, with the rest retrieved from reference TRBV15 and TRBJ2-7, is DAMVIQNPRYQVTQFGKPVTLSCSQTLNHNVMYWYQQKSSQAPKLLFHYYDKDFNNEADTPDNFQSRRPNTSFCFLDIRSPGLGDTAMYLCATSRGDPAVEQYFGPGTRLTVT.

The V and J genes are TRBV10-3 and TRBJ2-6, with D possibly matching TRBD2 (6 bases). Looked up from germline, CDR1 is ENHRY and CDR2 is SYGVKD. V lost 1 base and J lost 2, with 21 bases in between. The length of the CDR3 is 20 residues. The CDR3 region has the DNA TGTGCCATCAGTGAGTGGTATCGGGGAGGTCCTGATACTGGGGCCAACGTCCTGACTTTC. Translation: CAISEWYRGGPDTGANVLTF.